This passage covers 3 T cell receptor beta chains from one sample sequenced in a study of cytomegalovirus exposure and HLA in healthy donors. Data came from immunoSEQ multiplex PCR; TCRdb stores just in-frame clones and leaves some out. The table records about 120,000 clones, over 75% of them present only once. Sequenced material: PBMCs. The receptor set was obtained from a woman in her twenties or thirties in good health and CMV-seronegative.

The CDR3 coding sequence is TGTGCCAGCAGTTTAACGGTCGGGGCAGATACGCAGTATTTT. The encoded protein is CASSLTVGADTQYF. The V gene is TRBV27, the J gene TRBJ2-3; perhaps TRBD2 as D (5 bases). Germline lookup yields CDR1 MNHEY and CDR2 SMNVEV (reference sequence). V lost 2 bases and J lost 4, with 10 bases in between. This CDR3 comprises 14 residues.

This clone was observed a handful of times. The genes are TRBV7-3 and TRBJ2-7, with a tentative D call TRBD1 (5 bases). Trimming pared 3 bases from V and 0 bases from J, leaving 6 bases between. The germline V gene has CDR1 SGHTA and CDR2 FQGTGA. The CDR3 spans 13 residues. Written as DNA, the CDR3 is TGTGCCAGCAGCTTGGGGCCCTCCTACGAGCAGTACTTC. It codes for CASSLGPSYEQYF.

CDR3 nucleotides: TGTGCCAGCACCGGAGTGGGTAGGGACTTAGGTACGCAGTATTTT. The encoded protein is CASTGVGRDLGTQYF. This sequence joins TRBV5-6 and TRBJ2-3, with D possibly TRBD2 on 6 matching bases. The length of the CDR3 is 15 residues. V shed 6 bases and J shed 8 bases, with 22 bases lying between them. Germline V gene sequence: CDR1 SGHDT, CDR2 YYEEEE.